This TCR beta chain was captured in a study of shared clonotypes between healthy human individuals (dated by TCRdb to the early 2020s). Turning to the overall study: The cohort comprised a couple of women and a few men aged 18 to 49 years. Between about 0.9 and 10 billion PBMCs per donor were obtained by leukapheresis. To estimate repertoire size and how much clonotype sharing occurs between individuals, the study deeply sequenced the blood TCR repertoires of a handful of healthy adults. Libraries were prepared and TCR repertoires were sequenced by different laboratories using diverse techniques, in order to increase sequencing depth and limit assay-specific biases. For each donor, CD4 naive and CD4 memory were each run on three plates, CD8 naive on two plates, and CD8 memory on one plate. What the research found in general, with its limitations: Compared with non-shared clonotypes, the clonotypes found in all four sorted-subset donors had higher generation probabilities. Rarefaction of sorted-subset datasets indicated incomplete sequencing despite the large sequencing depth. The genetic and exposure-history diversity represented was limited by the small number of donors. Sampling was restricted to blood, and TCR repertoires in tissue are likely to differ from TCR repertoires in blood. Based on pairwise subsampling, the degree of clonotype sharing among donors was expected to be affected by sequencing depth. Sharing across several donors was observed for about 5% of naive CD4, 3.5% of naive CD8, over 2% of memory CD4, and roughly 0.4% of memory CD8 clonotypes. Larger estimated clonotype richness was generally found for naive subsets than for memory subsets.

A word on this clone: The antigen it recognizes is unknown. No base quality values were provided; no much bigger clone lies one nucleotide off.

The germline V gene sets CDR1 to SGDLS and CDR2 to YYNGEE. Reading from cysteine to phenylalanine, the CDR3 counts 13 amino acids. Here the CDR3 DNA is all that survives: 39 bases in frame from base 1. Trimming removed 0 bases from V and 10 bases from J; the gene matches leave 1 base unexplained. CD8 naive samples were obtained by positive selection for CCR7 among CD45RO-negative cells, yielding a CD45RA+CCR7+ population from which TemRA cells were excluded. Healthy HIV-negative adults with no recently reported acute infections or vaccinations were included as donors. Every donor was a Caucasian adult living in Nashville, Tennessee, USA. Blood was obtained by leukapheresis, after which PBMCs were separated by Ficoll-Histopaque density gradient centrifugation and cryopreserved in liquid nitrogen vapor phase. Purity and quantity of every magnetically sorted T cell population were checked by analytical flow cytometry. Genomic DNA was isolated from each sorted fraction and quantified by UV absorbance on a Nanodrop 2000c.

TCR CDR3 regions were amplified from genomic DNA by multiplex PCR using the deep immunoSEQ assay. Genomic DNA extracted from each cell subset was distributed evenly over all wells of several immunoSEQ 96-well plates, and each plate served as one replicate. For sorted subsets, each replicate PCR was loaded with about 0.2 ug genomic DNA, equivalent to 30,000 to 35,000 T cell genomes. Purified libraries were quantified with a Qubit 3.0 fluorometer, sized on a Bioanalyzer 2100, and re-quantified with the KAPA Library Quantification kit. Each immunoSEQ 96-well plate was sequenced on its own single-read 150-cycle Illumina NextSeq 550 flow cell. Under the source paper's analysis protocol: The immunoSEQ output contained only junctional sequences without quality scores, so filtering could not match that applied to full-length reads. To assign V/J genes and CDR3, sequences were annotated against IMGT germline references using PyIR, a Python wrapper for IgBLAST v1.9. Any read was removed if the V/J assignment was weak (E-value above 1e-6), the CDR3 was missing, or the read contained stop codons, out-of-frame junctions, or ambiguous translated residues. V3J clonotypes were defined as sequences sharing the same inferred V gene, J gene, and CDR3 amino acid sequence. Percentage overlap between repertoires was calculated by dividing the number of shared unique clonotypes by the size of the smaller repertoire. Repertoire richness was assessed with RTK rarefaction, the Chao1 estimator, and Recon v2.1 estimates of unobserved clonotypes. OLGA was used to compute generation probabilities for all TCRbeta clonotypes that the gDNA method yielded from several donors. TCRdb took over this immuneACCESS table, retaining in-frame rearrangements with V and J assigned. Such tables are incomplete; in checked studies, under half of the missing clones stem from an unresolved V gene, and the remainder is unexplained. V, J and clone size are taken as reported in that table, and D and trimming were inferred from the DNA itself. Here the sample has about 2.2 million clones; roughly 93% occur a single time. Under 2% of the sample is in the top ten clones.

Sequenced sample: naive CD8+ T cells from PBMCs. This specimen's cell subset or site label, interpreted: CD45RA+CCR7+. The source of this sequence is a man aged 18 to 30 in good health. Some clones in this sample may be carry-over from other donors' samples. The rearrangement joined TRBV9 to TRBJ1-1, with 12 bases matching TRBD1. CDR3 sequence: CASSVGDRGLAFF. The DNA sequence is TGTGCCAGCAGCGTAGGGGACAGGGGGCTAGCTTTCTTT.